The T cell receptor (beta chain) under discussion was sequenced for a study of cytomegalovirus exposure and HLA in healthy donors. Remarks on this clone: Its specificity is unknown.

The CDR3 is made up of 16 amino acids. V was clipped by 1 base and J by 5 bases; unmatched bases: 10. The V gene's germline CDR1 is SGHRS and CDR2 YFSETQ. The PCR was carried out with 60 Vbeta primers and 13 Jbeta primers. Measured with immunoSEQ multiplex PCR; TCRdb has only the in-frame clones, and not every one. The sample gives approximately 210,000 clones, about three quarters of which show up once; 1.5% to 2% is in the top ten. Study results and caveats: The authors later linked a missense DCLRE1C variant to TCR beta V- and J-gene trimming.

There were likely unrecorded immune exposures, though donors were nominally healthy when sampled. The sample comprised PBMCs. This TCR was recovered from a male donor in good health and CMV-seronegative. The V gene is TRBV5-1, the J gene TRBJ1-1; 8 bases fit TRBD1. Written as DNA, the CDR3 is TGCGCCAGCAGCTTGCAAACGCCAGGGGGCGGTACTGAAGCTTTCTTT. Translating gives CASSLQTPGGGTEAFF.